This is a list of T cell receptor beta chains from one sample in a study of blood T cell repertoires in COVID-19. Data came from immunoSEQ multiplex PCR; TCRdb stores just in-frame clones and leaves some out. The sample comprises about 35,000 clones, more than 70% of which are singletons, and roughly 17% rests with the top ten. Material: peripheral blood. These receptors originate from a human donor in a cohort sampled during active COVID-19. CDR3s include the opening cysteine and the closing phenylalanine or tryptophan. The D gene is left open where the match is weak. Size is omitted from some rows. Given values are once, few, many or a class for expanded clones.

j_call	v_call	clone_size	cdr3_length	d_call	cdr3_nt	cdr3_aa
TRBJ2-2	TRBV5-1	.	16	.	TGCGCCAGCAGCTATGGGGCTTCACCCGGGACCGGGGAGCTGTTTTTT	CASSYGASPGTGELFF
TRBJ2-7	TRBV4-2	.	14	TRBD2	TGTGCCAGCAGCCCCCGGGGGGGGGCGGGTGAGCAGTACTTC	CASSPRGGAGEQYF
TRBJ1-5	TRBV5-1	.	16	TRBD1	TGCGCCAGCAGCCTCGGGACAGGCAATAGCAATCAGCCCCAGCATTTT	CASSLGTGNSNQPQHF
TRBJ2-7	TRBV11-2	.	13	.	TGTGCCAGCAGCTTAGTCAGTACCTACGAGCAGTACTTC	CASSLVSTYEQYF
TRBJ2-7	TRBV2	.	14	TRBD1	TGTGCCAGCAGCGCCACGACAGGGGGCTTCGAGCAGTACTTC	CASSATTGGFEQYF
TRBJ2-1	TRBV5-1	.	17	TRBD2	TGCGCCAGCAGCTTGGCGCTAGCGGGAGCTGTTACCCGGGAGCAGTTCTTC	CASSLALAGAVTREQFF
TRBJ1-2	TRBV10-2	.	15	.	TGCGCCAGCAGTGAGTCGGGTCGGGGGGAGTATGGCTACACCTTC	CASSESGRGEYGYTF
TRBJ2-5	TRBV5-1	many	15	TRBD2	TGCGCCAGCAGCGGGATAGCGGGAGGTGGGGAGACCCAGTACTTC	CASSGIAGGGETQYF
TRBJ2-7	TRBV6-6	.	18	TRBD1	TGTGCCAGCAGTCCATGGGACAGACCCTATTCCCTCGCCTACGAGCAGTACTTC	CASSPWDRPYSLAYEQYF
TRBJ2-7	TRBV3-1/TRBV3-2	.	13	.	TGTGCCAGCAGCCAAGCGGCAGGGGTCGAGCAGTACTTC	CASSQAAGVEQYF
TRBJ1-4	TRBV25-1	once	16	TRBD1	TGTGCCAGCAGTGACCCTGGACAGGGAGGATATGAAAAACTGTTTTTT	CASSDPGQGGYEKLFF
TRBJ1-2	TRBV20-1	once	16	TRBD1	TGCAGTGCTAGTGTCCTGGGACAGGACCACCTCTATGGCTACACCTTC	CSASVLGQDHLYGYTF